This TCR beta chain appears in the sequencing data of a study of identical twins. Findings and caveats of the study: Surplus twin overlap in beta out-of-frame sequences was less pronounced. Fewer insertions characterized abundant cord blood beta clonotypes, whereas memory repertoires showed none.

TCRdb reprocessed the 5' RACE reads with MiXCR, giving one entry per CDR3 protein. This sample has about 920,000 distinct CDR3 sequences, with roughly an eighth found just once. Details on this clonotype: The target antigen is unknown.

From germline, CDR1 is DFQATT and CDR2 SNEGSKA (reference sequence). Trimming took off 6 bases at V and 1 base at J, with 9 bases between the two ends. This CDR3 spans 13 amino acids. These data also formed part of another study, on yellow fever vaccine responses in identical twins.

The source material was PBMCs. The chain has TRBV20-1 and TRBJ2-2; a possible D gene is TRBD1 (6 bases). The TCR was taken from a woman aged 18-29 years in good health. The CDR3 DNA is TGCAGTGCAAGGGGGAAGAACACCGGGGAGCTGTTTTTT. Its translation: CSARGKNTGELFF.